This T cell receptor (beta chain) was identified during a study of OX40 agonist ivuxolimab in advanced cancers. On the study more broadly: Patients were given ivuxolimab, an antibody that agonizes OX40 (CD134). Eligibility admitted prior anti-PD-1, anti-PD-L1 or anti-CTLA-4 therapy; 35% to 40% had some.

Sequenced by immunoSEQ multiplex PCR; TCRdb stores in-frame clones only, minus some. The sample records roughly 80,000 clones, more than 75% being singletons. General study results and limits: Several nonresponders also turned out to have low normalized T-cell clonal expansion.

Trimming shortened V by 5 bases and J by 5 bases, and 15 bases separated the two germline ends. The CDR3 consists of 15 residues. In germline, CDR1 is SGHVS, CDR2 FQNEAQ. In regard to this clone: The target antigen is unknown.

The chain uses TRBV7-8 and TRBJ2-2; tentatively, D is TRBD1 or TRBD2 (5 bases each). The sequence was obtained from an adult with an advanced solid tumor such as melanoma, head and neck, liver or kidney cancer. Sequenced material: CD4+ or CD8+ T cells sorted from blood, taken in a trial of the OX40 agonist ivuxolimab. The CDR3 bases are TGTGCCAGCAGCGTGCCCGGGACCCAAACCGGGGAGCTGTTTTTT. Protein product: CASSVPGTQTGELFF.